The 6 T cell receptor beta chains reported below all come from one sample, sequenced in a study of a mutant IDH1 vaccine in newly diagnosed glioma. These receptors have no known antigen. Stated time point: week 5, during vaccination. Vaccinated patients received 300 ug of mutant IDH1 20-mer peptide per dose, with topical imiquimod. Using immunoSEQ multiplex PCR, the repertoire was profiled, and TCRdb retains in-frame clones only, with some absent. The sample holds over 30,000 clones; about 86% are singletons and the top ten take about a quarter. The sample was PBMCs, taken from a glioma patient whose treatment included an IDH1 peptide vaccine. Receptors were obtained from a man aged 25-45 years with glioma.

V usage is TRBV4-3 and J usage is TRBJ2-7; the D is unclear. Per the germline V gene, CDR1 is LGHNA and CDR2 is YSLEER. V lost 0 bases and J lost 2, with 8 bases in between. This CDR3 comprises 14 residues. CDR3 sequence (DNA): TGCGCCAGCAGCCAAGACAACAGTGCCTACGAGCAGTACTTC. This gives the protein CASSQDNSAYEQYF.

This clone was counted only a few times. J is TRBJ2-6 and V is TRBV6-5, with TRBD1 as a possible D gene (6 bases). Trimming shortened V by 2 bases and J by 1 base, and 6 bases separated the two germline ends. Germline V gene sequence: CDR1 MNHEY, CDR2 SVGAGI. This CDR3 spans 15 amino acids. The CDR3 nucleotides are TGTGCCAGCAGTTACAGGGGGTCTGGGGCCAACGTCCTGACTTTC. Translated: CASSYRGSGANVLTF.

This clone showed up just once. The gene calls are TRBV5-5 and TRBJ1-1, with D unclear. Germline CDR1 reads SGHKS; CDR2 reads YYEKEE (reference sequence). Between the trimmed V and J ends, which lost 0 bases and 4 bases, there was a span of 10 bases. The CDR3 contains 14 residues. CDR3 sequence reads: CASSLVGRSTEAFF. In DNA form, the CDR3 reads TGTGCCAGCAGCTTGGTCGGCAGAAGCACTGAAGCTTTCTTT.

The genes are TRBV9 and TRBJ1-1, with D perhaps matching TRBD1 (5 bases). The CDR3 contains 15 residues. V dropped 4 bases and J dropped 3 bases, with 16 bases sitting between them. The germline V gene encodes CDR1 SGDLS and CDR2 YYNGEE. The CDR3 bases are TGTGCCAGCAGCTCGGGGGTTGTGTTGGACACTGAAGCTTTCTTT. Translation gives CASSSGVVLDTEAFF.

The chain recombines TRBV5-1 with TRBJ2-3; 10 bases align to TRBD2. The CDR3 is made up of 15 amino acids. Germline-derived CDR1 and CDR2 are SGHRS and YFSETQ. With 3 bases clipped from V and 4 bases from J, the junction kept 5 bases outside the gene matches. The CDR3 loop reads CASSSILAGPDTQYF. CDR3 DNA: TGCGCCAGCAGCTCCATACTAGCGGGACCAGATACGCAGTATTTT.

This chain uses TRBV5-1 with TRBJ2-7, with 7 nucleotides matching TRBD2. The CDR3 runs 17 residues. CDR1 is SGHRS and CDR2 is YFSETQ in the germline V gene. Trimming removed 0 bases from V and 2 bases from J; junction bases left unmatched: 11. In DNA, the CDR3 is TGCGCCAGCAGCTTGGGCCCGGGCGGGAGCGCAACCTACGAGCAGTACTTC. It translates to CASSLGPGGSATYEQYF.